The clone carrying this T cell receptor beta chain was recorded many times. Antigen: not known. TCRdb recomputed calls from the reads with MiXCR, one row per CDR3 protein. The table lists 200,000 or so distinct CDR3 sequences, approximately 30% of them singletons, with roughly 31% in the top ten. CDR1 SGHTA and CDR2 FQGNSA come from the germline V gene. The CDR3 totals 17 residues. The ends were cut back, 4 bases at V and 3 bases at J, with 19 bases in the middle. These data come from a study of T cell repertoires in cytomegalovirus infection. The overall study: Public TCR beta signatures marked donors with CMV infection and the matching HLA.

Findings and caveats of the study: Based on cumulative public TCR beta family frequency, carriers of CMV plus the relevant HLA were identified. The ex vivo response showed dominance by HLA-C-restricted CMV-specific TCR beta clonotypes.

Sequencing was performed on PBMCs. The chain is built from TRBV7-2 and TRBJ1-5, with D possibly being TRBD1 (5 bases). This clonotype was obtained from a human donor in good health (CMV status not recorded). Some clones in this sample may be carry-over from other donors' samples. The chain's CDR3 is CASSSPPGTGFNQPQHF. In DNA, the CDR3 is TGTGCCAGCAGCTCTCCCCCCGGCACAGGCTTCAATCAGCCCCAGCATTTT.